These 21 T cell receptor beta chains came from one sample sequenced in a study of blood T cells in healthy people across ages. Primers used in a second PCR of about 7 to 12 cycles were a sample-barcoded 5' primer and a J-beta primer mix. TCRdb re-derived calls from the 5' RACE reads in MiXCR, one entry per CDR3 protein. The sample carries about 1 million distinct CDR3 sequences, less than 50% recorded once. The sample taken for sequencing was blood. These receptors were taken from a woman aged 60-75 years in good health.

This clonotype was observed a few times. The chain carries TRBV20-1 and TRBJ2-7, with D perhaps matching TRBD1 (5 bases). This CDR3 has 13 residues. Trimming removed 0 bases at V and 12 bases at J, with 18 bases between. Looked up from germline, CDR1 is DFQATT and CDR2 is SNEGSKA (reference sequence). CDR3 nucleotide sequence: TGCAGTGCTAGAGATGCAGGGCCAGAAAAACTGTACTTC. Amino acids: CSARDAGPEKLYF.

CDR3 loop: CAIRYSYEQYF. The CDR3 nucleotides read TGTGCTATAAGATACTCCTACGAGCAGTACTTC. This chain connects TRBV6-2 or TRBV6-3 to TRBJ2-7, with D unresolved. CDR3 size: 11 residues. Germline V CDR1 and CDR2: MNHEY, SVGEGT.

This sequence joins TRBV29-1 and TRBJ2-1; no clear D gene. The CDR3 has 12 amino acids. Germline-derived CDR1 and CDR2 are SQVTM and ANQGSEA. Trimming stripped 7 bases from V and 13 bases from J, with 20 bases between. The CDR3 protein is CSGRAVSETQFF. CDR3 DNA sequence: TGCAGCGGACGAGCTGTTTCGGAGACCCAGTTCTTC.

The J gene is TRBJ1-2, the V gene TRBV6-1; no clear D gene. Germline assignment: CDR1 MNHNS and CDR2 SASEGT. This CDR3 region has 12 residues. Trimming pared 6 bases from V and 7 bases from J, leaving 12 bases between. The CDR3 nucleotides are TGTGCCAGCAGCCCCCCCGGGCCTGGCTACACCTTC. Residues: CASSPPGPGYTF.

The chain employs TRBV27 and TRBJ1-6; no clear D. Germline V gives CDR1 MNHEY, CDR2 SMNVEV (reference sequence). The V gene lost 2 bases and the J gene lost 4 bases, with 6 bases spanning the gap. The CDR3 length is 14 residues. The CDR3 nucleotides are TGTGCCAGCAGTTTAGACACTTATAATTCACCCCTCCACTTT. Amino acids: CASSLDTYNSPLHF.

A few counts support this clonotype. The CDR3 reads CASSSGKWGAGGPSYNEQFF. Written as DNA, the CDR3 is TGTGCCAGCAGCTCGGGCAAGTGGGGGGCGGGAGGGCCTTCCTACAATGAGCAGTTCTTC. J is TRBJ2-1 and V is TRBV7-2, with 9 bases lining up with TRBD2. This CDR3 has 20 residues. Germline V gene lookup returns CDR1 SGHTA and CDR2 FQGNSA. V shed 4 bases, J shed 1 base, and the junction held 17 bases outside the gene matches.

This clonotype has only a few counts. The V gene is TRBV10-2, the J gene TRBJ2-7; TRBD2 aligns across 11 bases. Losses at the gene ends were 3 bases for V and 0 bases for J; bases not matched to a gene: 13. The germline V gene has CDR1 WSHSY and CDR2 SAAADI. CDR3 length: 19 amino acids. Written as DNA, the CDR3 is TGCGCCAGCAGTGACGACTTTAGCGGGAGGGCCCCAAGCTCCTACGAGCAGTACTTC. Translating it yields CASSDDFSGRAPSSYEQYF.

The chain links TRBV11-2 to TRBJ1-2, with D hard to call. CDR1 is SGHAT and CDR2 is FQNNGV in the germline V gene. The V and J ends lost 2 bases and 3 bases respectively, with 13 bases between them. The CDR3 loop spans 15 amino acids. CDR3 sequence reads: CASSLSEGAYYGYTF. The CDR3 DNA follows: TGTGCCAGCAGCTTATCGGAGGGCGCATACTATGGCTACACCTTC.

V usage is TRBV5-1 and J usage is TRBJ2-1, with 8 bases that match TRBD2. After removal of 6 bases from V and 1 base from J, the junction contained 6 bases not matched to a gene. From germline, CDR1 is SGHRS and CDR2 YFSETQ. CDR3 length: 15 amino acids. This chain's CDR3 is CASTRSGESYNEQFF. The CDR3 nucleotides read TGCGCCAGCACCCGTAGCGGGGAGTCCTACAATGAGCAGTTCTTC. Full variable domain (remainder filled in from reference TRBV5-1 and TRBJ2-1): KAGVTQTPRYLIKTRGQQVTLSCSPISGHRSVSWYQQTPGQGLQFLFEYFSETQRNKGNFPGRFSGRQFSNSRSEMNVSTLELGDSALYLCASTRSGESYNEQFFGPGTRLTVL.

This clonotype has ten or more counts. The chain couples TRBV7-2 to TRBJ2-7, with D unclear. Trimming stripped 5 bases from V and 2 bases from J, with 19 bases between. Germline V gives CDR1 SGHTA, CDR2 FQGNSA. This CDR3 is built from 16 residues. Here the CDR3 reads CASSKNPLSEAYEQYF. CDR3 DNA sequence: TGTGCCAGCAGCAAAAATCCGTTGTCTGAAGCCTACGAGCAGTACTTC.

Here the CDR3 reads CATSDFGRPNTEAFF. The CDR3 nucleotides read TGTGCCACCAGTGATTTCGGCAGGCCGAACACTGAAGCTTTCTTT. The rearrangement joins TRBV24-1 to TRBJ1-1; no clear D gene. The germline gives CDR1 KGHDR, CDR2 SFDVKD. The CDR3 extends over 15 amino acids. V was shortened by 1 base and J by 1 base, with 9 bases between the two germline ends.

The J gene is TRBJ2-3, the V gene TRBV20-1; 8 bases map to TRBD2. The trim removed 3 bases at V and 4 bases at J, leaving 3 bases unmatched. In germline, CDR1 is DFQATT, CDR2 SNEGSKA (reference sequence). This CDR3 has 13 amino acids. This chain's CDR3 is CSASGRVPDTQYF. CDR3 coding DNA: TGCAGTGCTAGCGGGAGGGTCCCAGATACGCAGTATTTT.

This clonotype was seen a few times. This CDR3 reads CAISESSDYGYTF. CDR3 DNA: TGTGCCATCAGTGAGTCAAGTGACTATGGCTACACCTTC. The rearrangement joins TRBV10-3 to TRBJ1-2, with unresolved D. The CDR3 is made up of 13 amino acids. Germline CDR1 and CDR2: ENHRY and SYGVKD. Deletions cut 0 bases from V and 3 bases from J, with 5 bases between.

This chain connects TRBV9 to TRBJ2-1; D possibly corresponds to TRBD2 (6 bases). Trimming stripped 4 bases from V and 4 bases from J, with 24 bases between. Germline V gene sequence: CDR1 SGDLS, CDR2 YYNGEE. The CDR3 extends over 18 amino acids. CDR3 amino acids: CASSPPEPGEGIYNEQFF. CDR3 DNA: TGTGCCAGCAGCCCCCCAGAGCCGGGGGAAGGGATATACAATGAGCAGTTCTTC.

The CDR3 protein is CASSPHGTVITDTQYF. The CDR3 nucleotides are TGTGCCAGCAGCCCCCACGGGACGGTTATCACAGATACGCAGTATTTT. The chain recombines TRBV9 with TRBJ2-3; D could derive from TRBD1 or TRBD2 (5 bases each). Germline loops: CDR1 SGDLS, CDR2 YYNGEE. V shed 4 bases and J shed 2 bases, with 17 bases lying between them. This CDR3 contains 16 residues.

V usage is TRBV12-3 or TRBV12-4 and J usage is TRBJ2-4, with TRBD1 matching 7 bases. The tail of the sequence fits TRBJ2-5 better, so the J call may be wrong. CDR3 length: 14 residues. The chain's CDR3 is CASSPTDRQETQYF. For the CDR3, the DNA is TGTGCCAGCAGTCCGACGGACAGGCAAGAGACCCAGTACTTC.

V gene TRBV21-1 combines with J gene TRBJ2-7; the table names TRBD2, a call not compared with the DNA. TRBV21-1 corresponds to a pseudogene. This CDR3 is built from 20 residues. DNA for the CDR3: TGTGCCAGCAGCAAGTGGGCCAGGGGGCTTCTAGCGGGAGCTTCGGTCGAGCAGTACTTC. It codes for CASSKWARGLLAGASVEQYF.

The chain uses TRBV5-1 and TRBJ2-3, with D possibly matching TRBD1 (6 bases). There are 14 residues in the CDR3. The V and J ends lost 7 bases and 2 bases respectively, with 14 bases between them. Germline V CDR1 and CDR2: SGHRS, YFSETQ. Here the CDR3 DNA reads TGCGCCAGCCGAAGGCAGGGGTACACAGATACGCAGTATTTT. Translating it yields CASRRQGYTDTQYF. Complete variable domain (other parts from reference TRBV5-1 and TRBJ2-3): KAGVTQTPRYLIKTRGQQVTLSCSPISGHRSVSWYQQTPGQGLQFLFEYFSETQRNKGNFPGRFSGRQFSNSRSEMNVSTLELGDSALYLCASRRQGYTDTQYFGPGTRLTVL.

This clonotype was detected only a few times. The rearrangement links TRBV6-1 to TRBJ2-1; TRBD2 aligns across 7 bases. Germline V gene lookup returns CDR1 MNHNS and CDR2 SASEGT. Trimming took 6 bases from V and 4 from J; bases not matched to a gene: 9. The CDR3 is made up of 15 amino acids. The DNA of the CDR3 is TGTGCCAGCAGCGCAAGCGGGGATCCGTACAATGAGCAGTTCTTC. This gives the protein CASSASGDPYNEQFF.

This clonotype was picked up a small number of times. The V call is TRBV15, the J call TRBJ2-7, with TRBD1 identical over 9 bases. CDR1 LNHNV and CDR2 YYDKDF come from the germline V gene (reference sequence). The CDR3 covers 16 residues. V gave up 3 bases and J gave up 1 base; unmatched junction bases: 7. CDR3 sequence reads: CATSRGGTGTSYEQYF. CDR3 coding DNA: TGTGCCACCAGCAGGGGAGGGACAGGGACATCCTACGAGCAGTACTTC.

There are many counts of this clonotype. CDR3 sequence (DNA): TGCAGTGCTAATCCCGGGACGGCCTCCTACGAGCAGTACTTC. Residues: CSANPGTASYEQYF. This chain links TRBV20-1 with TRBJ2-7; D is perhaps TRBD1 or TRBD2 (5 bases each). V was shortened by 4 bases and J by 0 bases, with 13 bases between the two germline ends. This CDR3 comprises 14 residues. Germline V gene data show CDR1 as DFQATT and CDR2 as SNEGSKA (reference sequence).